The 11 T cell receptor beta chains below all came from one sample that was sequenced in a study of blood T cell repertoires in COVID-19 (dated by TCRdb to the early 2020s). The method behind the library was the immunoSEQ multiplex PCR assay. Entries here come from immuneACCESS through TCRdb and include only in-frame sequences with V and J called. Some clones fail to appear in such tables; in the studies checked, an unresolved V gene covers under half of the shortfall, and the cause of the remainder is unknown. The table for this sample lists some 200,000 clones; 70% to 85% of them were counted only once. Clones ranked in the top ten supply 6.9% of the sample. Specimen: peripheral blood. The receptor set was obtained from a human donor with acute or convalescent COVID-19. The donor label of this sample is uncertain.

In nucleotides, the CDR3 is TGTGCCAGCAGTTACGCGGGTCTAGCGGGAGGTAATGAGCAGTTCTTC. Protein: CASSYAGLAGGNEQFF. This chain joins TRBV6-2 or TRBV6-3 and TRBJ2-1, with 11 bases fitting TRBD2. V lost 2 bases and J lost 7; bases outside the gene matches: 7. The germline gives CDR1 MNHEY, CDR2 SVGEGT. The CDR3 is made up of 16 amino acids.

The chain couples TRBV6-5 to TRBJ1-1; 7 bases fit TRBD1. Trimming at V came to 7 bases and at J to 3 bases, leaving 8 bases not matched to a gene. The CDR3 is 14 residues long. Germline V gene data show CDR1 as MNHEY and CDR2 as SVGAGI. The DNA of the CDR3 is TGTGCCAGCACCATTGAGGGGGCCGACACTGAAGCTTTCTTT. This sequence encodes CASTIEGADTEAFF.

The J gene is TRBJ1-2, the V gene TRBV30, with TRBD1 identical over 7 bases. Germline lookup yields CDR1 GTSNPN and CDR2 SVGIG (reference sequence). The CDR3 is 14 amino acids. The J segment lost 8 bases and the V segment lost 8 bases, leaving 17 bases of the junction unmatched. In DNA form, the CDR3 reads TGTGCCGGGCCCCCGGGGGCAGGGGGAGTGGGCTACACCTTC. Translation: CAGPPGAGGVGYTF.

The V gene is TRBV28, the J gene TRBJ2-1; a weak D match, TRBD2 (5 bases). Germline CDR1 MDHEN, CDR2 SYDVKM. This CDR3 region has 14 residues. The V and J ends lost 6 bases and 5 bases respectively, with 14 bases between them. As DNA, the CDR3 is TGTGCCAGCAGGGAGGATACTAACAACAATGAGCAGTTCTTC. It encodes CASREDTNNNEQFF.

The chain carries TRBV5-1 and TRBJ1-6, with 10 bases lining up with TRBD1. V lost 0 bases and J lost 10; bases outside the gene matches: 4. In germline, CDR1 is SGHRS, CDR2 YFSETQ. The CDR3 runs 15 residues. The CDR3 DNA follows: TGCGCCAGCAGCTTGGGGGACAGGGGAGGCTCACCCCTCCACTTT. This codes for CASSLGDRGGSPLHF. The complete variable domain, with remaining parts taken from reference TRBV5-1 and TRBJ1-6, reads KAGVTQTPRYLIKTRGQQVTLSCSPISGHRSVSWYQQTPGQGLQFLFEYFSETQRNKGNFPGRFSGRQFSNSRSEMNVSTLELGDSALYLCASSLGDRGGSPLHFGNGTRLTVT.

CDR3 sequence: CAISAGGGYNEQFF. The CDR3 nucleotides read TGTGCCATCAGTGCAGGTGGAGGATACAATGAGCAGTTCTTC. This chain links TRBV10-3 with TRBJ2-1; maybe TRBD2 (5 bases). This CDR3 is 14 amino acids long. Germline CDR1 ENHRY, CDR2 SYGVKD. Deletions cut 4 bases from V and 4 bases from J, with 11 bases between.

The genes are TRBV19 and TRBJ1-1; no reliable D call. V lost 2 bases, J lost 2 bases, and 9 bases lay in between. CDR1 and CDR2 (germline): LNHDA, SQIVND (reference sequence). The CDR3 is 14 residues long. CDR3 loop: CASSIIPVNTEAFF. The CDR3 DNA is TGTGCCAGTAGTATAATTCCCGTTAACACTGAAGCTTTCTTT.

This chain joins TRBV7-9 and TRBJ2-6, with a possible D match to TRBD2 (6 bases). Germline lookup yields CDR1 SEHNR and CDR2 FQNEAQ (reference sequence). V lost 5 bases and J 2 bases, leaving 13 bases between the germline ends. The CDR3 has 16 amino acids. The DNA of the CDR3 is TGTGCCAGCAGCCCCGGGGGAAGGGCTGGGGCCAACGTCCTGACTTTC. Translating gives CASSPGGRAGANVLTF.

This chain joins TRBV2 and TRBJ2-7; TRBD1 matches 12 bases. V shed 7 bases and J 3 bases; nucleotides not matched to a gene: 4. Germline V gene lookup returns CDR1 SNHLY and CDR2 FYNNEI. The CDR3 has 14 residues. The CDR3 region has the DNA TGTGCCAGCATGGGACAGGGGGCCATCTACGAGCAGTACTTC. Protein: CASMGQGAIYEQYF.

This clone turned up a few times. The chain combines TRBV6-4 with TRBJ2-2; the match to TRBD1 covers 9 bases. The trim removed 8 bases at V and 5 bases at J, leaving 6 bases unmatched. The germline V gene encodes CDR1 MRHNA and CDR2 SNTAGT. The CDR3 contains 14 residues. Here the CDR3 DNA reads TGTGCCAGCGGTCCCGGACAGGGGACCGGGGAGCTGTTTTTT. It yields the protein CASGPGQGTGELFF.

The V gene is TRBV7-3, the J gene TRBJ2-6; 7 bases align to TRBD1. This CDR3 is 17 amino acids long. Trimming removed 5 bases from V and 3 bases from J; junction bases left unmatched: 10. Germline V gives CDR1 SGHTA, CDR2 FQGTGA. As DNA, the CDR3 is TGTGCCAGCAGCCCACGCCCCGACAGGGTTGGGGCCAACGTCCTGACTTTC. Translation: CASSPRPDRVGANVLTF.